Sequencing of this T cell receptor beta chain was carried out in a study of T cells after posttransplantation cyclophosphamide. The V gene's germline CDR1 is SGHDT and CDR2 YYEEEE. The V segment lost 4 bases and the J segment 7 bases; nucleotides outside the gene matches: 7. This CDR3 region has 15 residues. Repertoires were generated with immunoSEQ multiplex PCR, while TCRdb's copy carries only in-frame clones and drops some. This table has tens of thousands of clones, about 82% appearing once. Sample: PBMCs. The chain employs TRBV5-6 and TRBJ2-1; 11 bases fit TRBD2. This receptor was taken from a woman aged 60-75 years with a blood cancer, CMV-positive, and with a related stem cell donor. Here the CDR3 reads CASSKLAGVGNEQFF. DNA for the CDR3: TGTGCCAGCAGCAAACTAGCGGGAGTAGGAAATGAGCAGTTCTTC. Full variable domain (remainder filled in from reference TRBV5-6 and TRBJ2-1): DAGVTQSPTHLIKTRGQQVTLRCSPKSGHDTVSWYQQALGQGPQFIFQYYEEEERQRGNFPDRFSGHQFPNYSSELNVNALLLGDSALYLCASSKLAGVGNEQFFGPGTRLTVL.